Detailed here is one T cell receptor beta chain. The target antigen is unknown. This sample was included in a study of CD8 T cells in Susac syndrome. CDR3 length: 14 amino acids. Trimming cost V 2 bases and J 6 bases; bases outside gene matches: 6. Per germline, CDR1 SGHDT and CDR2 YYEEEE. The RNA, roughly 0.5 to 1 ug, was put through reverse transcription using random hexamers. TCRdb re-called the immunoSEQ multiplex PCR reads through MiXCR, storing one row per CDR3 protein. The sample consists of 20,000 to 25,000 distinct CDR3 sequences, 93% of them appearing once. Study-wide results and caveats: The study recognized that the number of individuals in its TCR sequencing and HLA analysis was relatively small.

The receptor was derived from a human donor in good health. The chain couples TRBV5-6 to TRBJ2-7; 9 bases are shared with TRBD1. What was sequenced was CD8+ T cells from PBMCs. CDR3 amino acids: CASSFGTGNLEQYF. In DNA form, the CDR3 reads TGTGCCAGCAGCTTTGGGACAGGGAACCTCGAGCAGTACTTC.